These 22 T cell receptor beta chains were all obtained from the same sample, sequenced in a study of control samples from healthy donors and cancer patients. Measured with immunoSEQ multiplex PCR; TCRdb has only the in-frame clones, and not every one. The sample has 90,000 or so clones, approximately 90% seen once. Sequencing was performed on blood. All receptors come from a woman in her 70s in good health.

The J gene is TRBJ2-1, the V gene TRBV27; tentative D call: TRBD2 (5 bases). The CDR3 totals 14 residues. Looked up from germline, CDR1 is MNHEY and CDR2 is SMNVEV (reference sequence). With 6 bases removed from V and 0 bases from J, the gap between germline ends came to 9 bases. The CDR3, as DNA: TGTGCCAGCAGGCGGGTTGACTCCTACAATGAGCAGTTCTTC. Its protein product is CASRRVDSYNEQFF.

The CDR3 sequence is CASSYGRTNYEQYF. CDR3 coding DNA: TGTGCCAGCAGTTACGGAAGGACAAACTACGAGCAGTACTTC. This chain links TRBV6-5 with TRBJ2-7, with D maybe TRBD1 (5 bases). This CDR3 region has 14 residues. Trimming took 2 bases from V and 3 from J, leaving 11 bases between them. Germline V gene data show CDR1 as MNHEY and CDR2 as SVGAGI.

The chain uses TRBV15 and TRBJ2-5, with 7 positions matching TRBD1. The junction had 2 bases not matched to a gene; V was cut back by 6 bases and J by 4 bases. The V gene's germline CDR1 is LNHNV and CDR2 YYDKDF (reference sequence). This CDR3 contains 12 residues. The CDR3 sequence: CATRGGGETQYF. The CDR3 DNA sequence: TGTGCCACCAGAGGGGGCGGAGAGACCCAGTACTTC.

V gene TRBV12-3 or TRBV12-4 combines with J gene TRBJ2-1; D possibly corresponds to TRBD1 (5 bases). The CDR3 totals 12 residues. Deletions cut 8 bases from V and 10 bases from J, with 15 bases between. In DNA form, the CDR3 reads TGTGCCAGCCGCACAGGAGTCGGCGAGCAGTTCTTC. Its protein is CASRTGVGEQFF.

This clone showed up just once. This chain uses TRBV27 with TRBJ1-2; 9 bases are shared with TRBD1. Germline assignment: CDR1 MNHEY and CDR2 SMNVEV (reference sequence). Unmatched junction bases numbered 9, after V lost 6 bases and J lost 4 bases. CDR3 length equals 15 residues. In DNA, the CDR3 is TGTGCCAGCAGACACAGGACAGGGGACGGCTATGGCTACACCTTC. Translating it yields CASRHRTGDGYGYTF.

The rearrangement joins TRBV6-5 to TRBJ1-4; no clear D. Germline CDR1 reads MNHEY; CDR2 reads SVGAGI. The CDR3 totals 15 residues. Trimming cost V 6 bases and J 0 bases, with 11 bases left between them. DNA for the CDR3: TGTGCCAGCAGAACCGAAGTTGCAACTAATGAAAAACTGTTTTTT. Its translation is CASRTEVATNEKLFF.

The J gene is TRBJ2-3, the V gene TRBV29-1, with D possibly TRBD1 on 5 matching bases. The germline V gene has CDR1 SQVTM and CDR2 ANQGSEA. The CDR3 length is 14 residues. Trimming pared 4 bases from V and 2 bases from J, leaving 13 bases between. This chain's CDR3 is CSVGPDSYTDTQYF. The CDR3 DNA is TGCAGCGTTGGGCCCGACAGCTACACAGATACGCAGTATTTT.

V usage is TRBV6-2 or TRBV6-3 and J usage is TRBJ1-2, with D maybe TRBD1 (6 bases). The ends were cut back, 5 bases at V and 0 bases at J, with 13 bases in the middle. CDR3 length equals 15 residues. Germline V CDR1 and CDR2: MNHEY, SVGEGT. CDR3 amino acids: CASSLDGQPNYGYTF. The CDR3 DNA reads TGTGCCAGCAGTCTAGATGGACAGCCTAACTATGGCTACACCTTC.

This clone was counted once. The V gene is TRBV2, the J gene TRBJ1-5, with TRBD1 matching over 9 bases. This CDR3 spans 15 amino acids. Trimming took 5 bases from V and 7 from J; bases not matched to a gene: 9. Germline V gives CDR1 SNHLY, CDR2 FYNNEI. In DNA, the CDR3 is TGTGCCAGCAGTTTAACAGGGGGCGCTGGGCAGCCCCAGCATTTT. Translated: CASSLTGGAGQPQHF.

Only one count was recorded for this clone. The identical CDR3 is also encoded by other nucleotide sequences in the sample. V gene TRBV2 combines with J gene TRBJ2-1; D is perhaps TRBD1 (5 bases). The germline CDR1 and CDR2 sequences are SNHLY and FYNNEI. Trimming took off 7 bases at V and 8 bases at J, with 18 bases between the two ends. CDR3 length: 14 amino acids. The CDR3 here is CASKRTSYGDEQFF. In DNA form, the CDR3 reads TGTGCCAGCAAGAGGACATCCTACGGCGATGAGCAGTTCTTC.

The CDR3 region has the DNA TGTGCCAGCAGTTGGAGGGGAACAGATACGCAGTATTTT. Translated: CASSWRGTDTQYF. The chain couples TRBV6-6 to TRBJ2-3, with D possibly TRBD2 on 6 matching bases. Germline CDR1 MNHNY, CDR2 SVGAGI (reference sequence). Trimming pared 4 bases from V and 3 bases from J, leaving 8 bases between. The CDR3 is 13 amino acids.

This clone was detected once. The chain carries TRBV6-5 and TRBJ1-1; no firm D call. The CDR3 runs 14 residues. The germline gives CDR1 MNHEY, CDR2 SVGAGI. V shed 5 bases and J shed 4 bases, with 14 bases lying between them. DNA of the CDR3: TGTGCCAGCAGTCCGGAAAACGCGGCCACTGAAGCTTTCTTT. Residues: CASSPENAATEAFF.

V is TRBV15 and J is TRBJ2-3; 10 nucleotides line up with TRBD1. CDR3 length equals 14 residues. The trim removed 7 bases at V and 1 base at J, leaving 2 bases unmatched. CDR1 and CDR2 (germline): LNHNV, YYDKDF (reference sequence). The CDR3 DNA sequence: TGTGCCACCAAAGGACAGGGGGGCACAGATACGCAGTATTTT. It specifies CATKGQGGTDTQYF.

The V call is TRBV2, the J call TRBJ2-7; TRBD1 might be the D (5 bases). The CDR3 is 15 amino acids. Germline V CDR1 and CDR2: SNHLY, FYNNEI. The V gene lost 0 bases and the J gene lost 6 bases, with 15 bases spanning the gap. The CDR3: CASSEALGQGGEQYF. The CDR3 nucleotides are TGTGCCAGCAGTGAAGCGCTTGGGCAGGGTGGCGAGCAGTACTTC.

This clone showed up just once. The V and J genes are TRBV7-2 and TRBJ2-5; a weak D match, TRBD2 (7 bases). CDR3 size: 16 residues. CDR1 is SGHTA, CDR2 FQGNSA, per germline. Trimming cost V 5 bases and J 5 bases, with 21 bases left between them. The CDR3 protein is CASSHNLRGAKETQYF. In DNA form, the CDR3 reads TGTGCCAGCAGCCACAATCTCCGGGGGGCTAAGGAGACCCAGTACTTC.

The J gene is TRBJ2-1, the V gene TRBV7-3; D gene unclear. The V gene's germline CDR1 is SGHTA and CDR2 FQGTGA. The CDR3 has 16 amino acids. The germline V and J ends were trimmed by 1 base and 9 bases, with 19 bases remaining between them. The CDR3 spells CASSLSGPSGSSEQFF. CDR3 in DNA: TGTGCCAGCAGCTTAAGCGGCCCCTCCGGTTCGAGTGAGCAGTTCTTC. Looking up the rest from reference TRBV7-3 and TRBJ2-1 gives the full variable domain: GAGVSQTPSNKVTEKGKYVELRCDPISGHTALYWYRQSLGQGPEFLIYFQGTGAADDSGLPNDRFFAVRPEGSVSTLKIQRTERGDSAVYLCASSLSGPSGSSEQFFGPGTRLTVL.

This clone has only one observation. The genes are TRBV3-1 (or the pseudogene TRBV3-2) and TRBJ2-7; TRBD2 matches 11 bases. Germline V gives CDR1 LGHDT, CDR2 YNNKEL (reference sequence). This CDR3 has 15 amino acids. J lost 2 bases, V lost 6 bases, and 6 bases had no gene match. CDR3 coding DNA: TGTGCCAGCAGGCTTGGGACTAGCGGTACCTACGAGCAGTACTTC. This translates into CASRLGTSGTYEQYF.

V gene TRBV6-5 combines with J gene TRBJ1-1; D is uncertain. V gave up 5 bases and J gave up 0 bases, with 10 bases separating them. The CDR3 spans 14 residues. The germline V gene encodes CDR1 MNHEY and CDR2 SVGAGI. CDR3 bases: TGTGCCAGCAGTAGGGCCGGTATGAACACTGAAGCTTTCTTT. Amino acids: CASSRAGMNTEAFF.

The V call is TRBV3-1 (or the pseudogene TRBV3-2), the J call TRBJ1-1, with D unresolved. The CDR3 consists of 12 residues. The V gene's germline CDR1 is LGHDT and CDR2 YNNKEL (reference sequence). V lost 2 bases and J lost 11, with 12 bases in between. For the CDR3, the DNA is TGTGCCAGCAGCCAACTAGGGCGATTGGCTTTCTTT. It is translated as CASSQLGRLAFF.

The chain links TRBV2 to TRBJ1-1, with TRBD1 as a possible D gene (6 bases). From germline, CDR1 is SNHLY and CDR2 FYNNEI. CDR3 size: 14 residues. V dropped 5 bases and J dropped 11 bases, with 21 bases sitting between them. CDR3 DNA: TGTGCCAGCAGTCCAGGACAGTCCCCCGGGTTTGCTTTCTTT. It encodes CASSPGQSPGFAFF.

This clone was counted once. This chain uses TRBV7-9 with TRBJ1-1; 8 bases are a match to TRBD1. CDR3 length: 15 residues. After removal of 2 bases from V and 0 bases from J, the junction contained 2 bases not matched to a gene. Germline CDR1 is SEHNR and CDR2 is FQNEAQ (reference sequence). CDR3: CASSLWTGMNTEAFF. Written as DNA, the CDR3 is TGTGCCAGCAGCTTATGGACAGGGATGAACACTGAAGCTTTCTTT.

This clone was seen more than once but under ten times. The rearrangement links TRBV4-1 to TRBJ1-1, with 8 nucleotides matching TRBD1. Germline loops: CDR1 MGHRA, CDR2 YSYEKL. There are 17 residues in the CDR3. V lost 1 base to trimming and J lost 3 bases; unmatched junction nucleotides: 10. Written as DNA, the CDR3 is TGCGCCAGCAGCCAAGTGTTGACAGGGGTGGATTACACTGAAGCTTTCTTT. Translation: CASSQVLTGVDYTEAFF.